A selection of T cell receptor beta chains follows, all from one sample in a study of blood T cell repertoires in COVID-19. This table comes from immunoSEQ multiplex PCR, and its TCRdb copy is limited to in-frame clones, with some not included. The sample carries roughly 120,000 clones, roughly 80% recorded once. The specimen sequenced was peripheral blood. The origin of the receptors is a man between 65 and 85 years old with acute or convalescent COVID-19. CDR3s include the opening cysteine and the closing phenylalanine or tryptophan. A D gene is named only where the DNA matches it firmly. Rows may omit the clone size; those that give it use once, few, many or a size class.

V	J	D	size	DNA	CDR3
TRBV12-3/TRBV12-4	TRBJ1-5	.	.	TGTGCCAGCAGCAGGACAGCATATCAGCCCCAGCATTTT	CASSRTAYQPQHF
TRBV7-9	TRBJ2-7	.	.	TGTGCCTCGACCTCGGGAACAGACTCCTACGAGCAGTACTTC	CASTSGTDSYEQYF
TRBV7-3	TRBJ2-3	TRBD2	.	TGTGCCAGCAGCTCCTTCCCGACGGGGGGGAGCGTCAGCACAGATACGCAGTATTTT	CASSSFPTGGSVSTDTQYF
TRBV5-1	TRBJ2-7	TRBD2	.	TGCGCCAGCAGCACTACTAGCGGGAGAGGGTACGAGCAGTACTTC	CASSTTSGRGYEQYF
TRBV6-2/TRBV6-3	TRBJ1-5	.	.	TGTGCCAGCAGTTTTACATGGGGCGATCAGCCCCAGCATTTT	CASSFTWGDQPQHF
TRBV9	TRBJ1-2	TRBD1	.	TGTGCCAGCAGCGACCGACAGGGAAGCTCGGTATATGGCTACACCTTC	CASSDRQGSSVYGYTF
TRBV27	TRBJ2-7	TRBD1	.	TGTGCCAGCGGGTTTGGGACAGGGGTCTACGAGCAGTACTTC	CASGFGTGVYEQYF
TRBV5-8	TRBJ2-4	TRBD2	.	TGTGCCAGCAGCTTGGTACCTAGCGGTGGGATTCAGTACTTC	CASSLVPSGGIQYF
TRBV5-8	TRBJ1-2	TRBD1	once	TGTGCCAGCAGCCAAACAGGGGAAGATGGCTACACCTTC	CASSQTGEDGYTF
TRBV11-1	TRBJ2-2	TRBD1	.	TGTGCCAGCAGAACCAGGGACAGGGAGGCCGGGGAGCTGTTTTTT	CASRTRDREAGELFF
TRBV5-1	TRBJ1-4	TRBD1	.	TGCGCCAGCTCACTGGGACAGGGTCAATCTGAAAAACTGTTTTTT	CASSLGQGQSEKLFF
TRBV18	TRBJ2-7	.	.	TGTGCCAGCTCACCTGGACAATTCTACGAGCAGTACTTC	CASSPGQFYEQYF
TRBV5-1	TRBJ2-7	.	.	TGCGCCAGCAGCTTGACAGGGTTTGACTACGAGCAGTACTTC	CASSLTGFDYEQYF
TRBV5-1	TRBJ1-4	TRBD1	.	TGCGCCAGTAGACAGGGGGGATCGACTAATGAAAAACTGTTTTTT	CASRQGGSTNEKLFF
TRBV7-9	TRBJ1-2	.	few	TGTGCCAGCAGCCGAAGGGTGAGAGGGAACTATGGCTACACCTTC	CASSRRVRGNYGYTF
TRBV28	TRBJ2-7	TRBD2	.	TGTGCCAGCAGTTTACCCGGCGGGAGAAGCTACGAGCAGTACTTC	CASSLPGGRSYEQYF